This TCR beta chain came from a study of cytomegalovirus exposure and HLA in healthy donors. Findings of the study overall: Immune exposure information comprised only CMV serostatus. TCR beta V- and J-gene trimming, according to a later analysis, was linked to a missense DCLRE1C variant. TRBV6-2, TRBV6-3 and some other V segments were excluded as indistinguishable.

CMV serostatus data were not documented for this donor. As to this clone: Its antigen is unidentified.

Germline V CDR1 and CDR2: SGHVS, FQNEAQ. This CDR3 is built from 16 residues. V dropped 5 bases and J dropped 1; count of bases not matched to a gene: 10. Vbeta (60) and Jbeta (13) primers were used in the PCR. Libraries were prepared by immunoSEQ multiplex PCR; TCRdb keeps only in-frame clonotypes and omits some of them. There are 35,000 to 50,000 clones in the sample; 50% to 55% occur only once, and roughly an eighth lies in the top ten. The genes are TRBV7-8 and TRBJ2-5, with 7 bases fitting TRBD2. Sequenced input: PBMCs. The origin of this receptor is a human donor in good health. The CDR3 is CASSQLVGRTQETQYF. For the CDR3, the DNA is TGTGCCAGCAGCCAACTGGTCGGGAGGACCCAAGAGACCCAGTACTTC.